The T cell receptor beta chain under discussion was sequenced for a study of blood T cell repertoires in COVID-19. V lost 2 bases, J lost 0 bases, and 8 bases lay in between. CDR3 length: 15 amino acids. Germline V gene lookup returns CDR1 SGHTA and CDR2 FQGTGA. Assay used: immunoSEQ multiplex PCR; TCRdb lists only in-frame clones, some missing. The sample includes 180,000 or so clones, 80% to 90% of them seen just once. The sequenced sample consisted of peripheral blood. This chain links TRBV7-3 with TRBJ1-3; the D is unclear. The TCR sequence derives from a woman in her forties or fifties with acute or convalescent COVID-19. The CDR3 sequence is CASSLGSSSGNTIYF. The CDR3 nucleotides are TGTGCCAGCAGCTTAGGGAGTAGCTCTGGAAACACCATATATTTT. The complete variable domain, with remaining parts taken from reference TRBV7-3 and TRBJ1-3, reads GAGVSQTPSNKVTEKGKYVELRCDPISGHTALYWYRQSLGQGPEFLIYFQGTGAADDSGLPNDRFFAVRPEGSVSTLKIQRTERGDSAVYLCASSLGSSSGNTIYFGEGSWLTVV.